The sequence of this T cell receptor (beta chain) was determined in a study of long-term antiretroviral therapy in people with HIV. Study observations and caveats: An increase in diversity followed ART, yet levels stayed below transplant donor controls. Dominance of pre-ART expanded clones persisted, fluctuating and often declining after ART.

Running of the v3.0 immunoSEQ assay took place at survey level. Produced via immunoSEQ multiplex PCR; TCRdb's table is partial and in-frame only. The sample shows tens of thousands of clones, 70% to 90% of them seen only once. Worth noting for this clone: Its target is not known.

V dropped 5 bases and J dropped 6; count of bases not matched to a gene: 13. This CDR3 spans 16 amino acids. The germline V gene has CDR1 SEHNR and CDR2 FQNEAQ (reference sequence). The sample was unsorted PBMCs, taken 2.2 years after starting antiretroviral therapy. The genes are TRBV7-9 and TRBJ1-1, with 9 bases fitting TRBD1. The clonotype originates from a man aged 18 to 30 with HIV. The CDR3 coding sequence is TGTGCCAGCAGCCCGTACGGGGACAGGGACACCGCTGAAGCTTTCTTT. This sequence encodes CASSPYGDRDTAEAFF.